Presented here are 31 T cell receptor beta chains from one specimen sequenced in a study of T cell repertoires in cytomegalovirus infection. These receptors' targets are unknown. TCRdb re-analysed the reads in MiXCR, keeping a single row per CDR3 protein. Here the sample spans some 800,000 distinct CDR3 sequences, 25% to 35% being singletons. This specimen consisted of cultured CD8+ T cells from PBMCs, obtained from culture after CMV antigen stimulation. The receptors originated from a human donor in good health (CMV status not recorded). Some clones in this sample may be carry-over from other donors' samples.

This clonotype was seen more than once but under ten times. The chain uses TRBV19 and TRBJ1-1; no clear D. Trimming stripped 5 bases from V and 0 bases from J, with 13 bases between. Germline values: CDR1 LNHDA, CDR2 SQIVND (reference sequence). The CDR3 is made up of 15 amino acids. CDR3 sequence (DNA): TGTGCCAGTAGTCCGAAGTGGCCTCTGAACACTGAAGCTTTCTTT. Amino acid sequence: CASSPKWPLNTEAFF.

This chain links TRBV7-3 with TRBJ2-4; possibly TRBD1 or TRBD2 for D (5 bases each). The CDR3 totals 15 residues. CDR1 is SGHTA, CDR2 FQGTGA, per germline. Trimming removed 3 bases at V and 3 bases at J, with 12 bases between. The CDR3 is CASSFRDGLKNIQYF. In DNA, the CDR3 is TGTGCCAGCAGCTTCAGGGACGGACTCAAAAACATTCAGTACTTC.

The chain recombines TRBV9 with TRBJ1-2; a possible D gene is TRBD1 (5 bases). This CDR3 has 13 amino acids. Trimming stripped 0 bases from V and 8 bases from J, with 11 bases between. Germline CDR1 reads SGDLS; CDR2 reads YYNGEE. CDR3 residues: CASSVGGSYGYTF. CDR3 sequence (DNA): TGTGCCAGCAGCGTAGGGGGCTCCTACGGCTACACCTTC.

This chain joins TRBV29-1 and TRBJ1-1, with D hard to call. Germline CDR1 SQVTM, CDR2 ANQGSEA. This CDR3 comprises 11 residues. V gave up 5 bases and J gave up 4 bases, with 8 bases separating them. The chain's CDR3 is CSVPTPTEAFF. The CDR3 DNA sequence: TGCAGCGTTCCGACACCCACTGAAGCTTTCTTT.

This clonotype appeared a few times. The rearrangement joins TRBV6-2 or TRBV6-3 to TRBJ1-2, with no clear D. The CDR3 consists of 13 residues. V lost 8 bases and J lost 6, with 16 bases in between. Per the germline V gene, CDR1 is MNHEY and CDR2 is SVGEGT. The CDR3 sequence is CASAVAPRNGYTF. CDR3 DNA: TGTGCCAGCGCAGTCGCTCCGAGAAATGGCTACACCTTC.

The chain links TRBV28 to TRBJ2-5; 10 nucleotides agree with TRBD2. After removal of 8 bases from V and 4 bases from J, the junction contained 10 bases not matched to a gene. Germline V gene data show CDR1 as MDHEN and CDR2 as SYDVKM. This CDR3 contains 15 residues. This chain's CDR3 is CASRRAGGPLETQYF. CDR3 nucleotides: TGTGCCAGCCGTCGAGCGGGGGGGCCGTTAGAGACCCAGTACTTC.

This clonotype was seen only a few times. The gene calls are TRBV7-9 and TRBJ2-7; weak D call: TRBD1 (5 bases). V lost 10 bases and J 6 bases, leaving 19 bases between the germline ends. The length of the CDR3 is 13 residues. Germline-derived CDR1 and CDR2 are SEHNR and FQNEAQ (reference sequence). The CDR3 sequence is CAIEVQAGPEQYF. The CDR3 nucleotides are TGTGCCATCGAAGTCCAGGCAGGGCCCGAGCAGTACTTC.

This clonotype was detected only a few times. The V gene is TRBV6-5, the J gene TRBJ2-6, with D perhaps assigned TRBD1 or TRBD2 (6 bases each). The CDR3 extends over 18 amino acids. V gave up 0 bases and J gave up 3 bases, with 15 bases separating them. Germline V gene sequence: CDR1 MNHEY, CDR2 SVGAGI. The CDR3 protein is CASSYSPGAQGGANVLTF. CDR3 nucleotides: TGTGCCAGCAGTTACTCGCCGGGGGCACAGGGTGGGGCCAACGTCCTGACTTTC.

The rearrangement links TRBV19 to TRBJ1-2; D uncertain. CDR3 size: 12 residues. Between the trimmed V and J ends, which lost 5 bases and 2 bases, there was a span of 6 bases. CDR1 and CDR2 (germline): LNHDA, SQIVND (reference sequence). The CDR3 reads CASSGENYGYTF. DNA of the CDR3: TGTGCCAGTAGTGGGGAAAACTATGGCTACACCTTC. The variable domain in full, with the rest retrieved from reference TRBV19 and TRBJ1-2, is DGGITQSPKYLFRKEGQNVTLSCEQNLNHDAMYWYRQDPGQGLRLIYYSQIVNDFQKGDIAEGYSVSREKKESFPLTVTSAQKNPTAFYLCASSGENYGYTFGSGTRLTVV.

The chain uses TRBV11-2 and TRBJ2-2, with D possibly matching TRBD2 (7 bases). Between the trimmed V and J ends, which lost 0 bases and 2 bases, there was a span of 13 bases. CDR1 SGHAT and CDR2 FQNNGV come from the germline V gene. The CDR3 spans 17 residues. CDR3 nucleotides: TGTGCCAGCAGCTTAGAATTTTCGGGGGGCAACACCGGGGAGCTGTTTTTT. This sequence encodes CASSLEFSGGNTGELFF.

This clonotype was picked up many times. CDR3 nucleotide sequence: TGTGCCATCAGTGAGTCGAGTCGGGTCCAAGGAAACACTGAAGCTTTCTTT. Translated: CAISESSRVQGNTEAFF. The chain is built from TRBV10-3 and TRBJ1-1; D is unclear. This CDR3 contains 17 residues. V shed 0 bases and J shed 2 bases, with 16 bases lying between them. Germline-derived CDR1 and CDR2 are ENHRY and SYGVKD.

This rearrangement joins TRBV5-5 to TRBJ1-2; 8 nucleotides match TRBD1. The germline V gene encodes CDR1 SGHKS and CDR2 YYEKEE (reference sequence). V lost 1 base and J lost 8; bases outside the gene matches: 10. The CDR3 has 15 amino acids. CDR3: CASSLTPQGARGYTF. DNA of the CDR3: TGTGCCAGCAGCTTGACTCCTCAGGGGGCGCGAGGCTACACCTTC.

V is TRBV28 and J is TRBJ2-1, with no clear D. Trimming removed 1 base at V and 8 bases at J, with 12 bases between. Germline-derived CDR1 and CDR2 are MDHEN and SYDVKM. The CDR3 covers 14 residues. CDR3 sequence: CASSLLASVDEQFF. CDR3 bases: TGTGCCAGCAGTTTATTGGCCAGTGTGGATGAGCAGTTCTTC.

V is TRBV5-6 and J is TRBJ2-3, with D possibly being TRBD2 (6 bases). This CDR3 spans 16 amino acids. Germline lookup yields CDR1 SGHDT and CDR2 YYEEEE. Trimming stripped 0 bases from V and 6 bases from J, with 17 bases between. In DNA, the CDR3 is TGTGCCAGCAGCTTGGCACGGGACTTCCTCGCCGATACGCAGTATTTT. Translated: CASSLARDFLADTQYF.

This clonotype was counted a few times. The chain joins TRBV5-6 to TRBJ2-7; 8 bases agree with TRBD1. The CDR3 is 14 residues long. Germline V gene data show CDR1 as SGHDT and CDR2 as YYEEEE. Trimming at V came to 5 bases and at J to 3 bases, leaving 7 bases not matched to a gene. CDR3: CASSFVTGVYEQYF. CDR3 nucleotides: TGTGCCAGCAGTTTCGTGACAGGGGTCTACGAGCAGTACTTC. The full variable domain, rest sourced from reference TRBV5-6 and TRBJ2-7, is DAGVTQSPTHLIKTRGQQVTLRCSPKSGHDTVSWYQQALGQGPQFIFQYYEEEERQRGNFPDRFSGHQFPNYSSELNVNALLLGDSALYLCASSFVTGVYEQYFGPGTRLTVT.

The V gene is TRBV6-5, the J gene TRBJ2-7; TRBD1 matches at 7 bases. With V trimmed by 5 bases and J by 5 bases, 12 bases remained unmatched. Germline V gives CDR1 MNHEY, CDR2 SVGAGI. This CDR3 is built from 15 residues. CDR3 sequence reads: CASSPSPTGKNEQYF. The DNA of the CDR3 is TGTGCCAGCAGTCCTTCCCCGACAGGGAAGAACGAGCAGTACTTC.

This clonotype was seen ten or more times. This chain links TRBV27 with TRBJ1-5, with D possibly being TRBD1 (6 bases). The length of the CDR3 is 14 residues. Trimming shortened V by 3 bases and J by 4 bases, and 10 bases separated the two germline ends. Per the germline V gene, CDR1 is MNHEY and CDR2 is SMNVEV (reference sequence). The chain's CDR3 is CASSFGQSNQPQHF. As DNA, the CDR3 is TGTGCCAGCAGTTTCGGACAGAGTAATCAGCCCCAGCATTTT.

In its sample, this clonotype was seen a few times. The chain carries TRBV7-6 and TRBJ2-1, with 8 bases lining up with TRBD2. Germline CDR1 SGHVS, CDR2 FNYEAQ. V was clipped by 1 base and J by 9 bases; unmatched bases: 8. CDR3 size: 15 residues. In nucleotides, the CDR3 is TGTGCCAGCAGCTTAGTCGGGGGGGCGGGGGGTGAGCAGTTCTTC. It specifies CASSLVGGAGGEQFF. Variable domain in full (rest from reference TRBV7-6 and TRBJ2-1): GAGVSQSPRYKVTKRGQDVALRCDPISGHVSLYWYRQALGQGPEFLTYFNYEAQQDKSGLPNDRFSAERPEGSISTLTIQRTEQRDSAMYRCASSLVGGAGGEQFFGPGTRLTVL.

With respect to this clonotype: Given a much more abundant clone one base away, this may be a read error. The chain links TRBV2 to TRBJ2-5; 9 bases are a match to TRBD2. The CDR3 sequence is 13 residues long. CDR1 is SNHLY, CDR2 FYNNEI, per germline. V trimming: 6 bases; J trimming: 5 bases; junction bases outside the gene matches: 4. CDR3 DNA: TGTGCCAGCAGCGCCGGACTAGCGGAGACCCAGTACTTC. This translates into CASSAGLAETQYF. Together with reference TRBV2 and TRBJ2-5, the CDR3 gives the full variable domain: EPEVTQTPSHQVTQMGQEVILRCVPISNHLYFYWYRQILGQKVEFLVSFYNNEISEKSEIFDDQFSVERPDGSNFTLKIRSTKLEDSAMYFCASSAGLAETQYFGPGTRLLVL.

This rearrangement joins TRBV14 to TRBJ1-2; weak D call: TRBD1 (5 bases). V lost 5 bases, J lost 3 bases, and 16 bases lay in between. The V gene's germline CDR1 is SGHDN and CDR2 FVKESK. This CDR3 spans 15 amino acids. The CDR3 coding sequence is TGTGCCAGCAGCGGGCGGACATACCACGACTATGGCTACACCTTC. Amino acids: CASSGRTYHDYGYTF.

V gene TRBV19 combines with J gene TRBJ1-1, with 7 bases lining up with TRBD1. Germline V gives CDR1 LNHDA, CDR2 SQIVND (reference sequence). The J segment lost 5 bases and the V segment lost 2 bases, leaving 5 bases of the junction unmatched. CDR3 size: 14 residues. The CDR3 nucleotides read TGTGCCAGTAGTATATCACCAGGGGGGACTGAAGCTTTCTTT. It is translated as CASSISPGGTEAFF.

This chain links TRBV6-5 with TRBJ1-2; D is ambiguous. Germline V CDR1 and CDR2: MNHEY, SVGAGI. The V and J ends lost 0 bases and 6 bases respectively, with 8 bases between them. The CDR3 is made up of 13 amino acids. CDR3 DNA: TGTGCCAGCAGTTACTCTGGATCCCATGGCTACACCTTC. Encoded protein: CASSYSGSHGYTF.

This clonotype was detected many times. The chain carries TRBV7-6 and TRBJ2-1; perhaps D is TRBD1 or TRBD2 (6 bases each). There are 14 residues in the CDR3. Looked up from germline, CDR1 is SGHVS and CDR2 is FNYEAQ. Trimming pared 7 bases from V and 7 bases from J, leaving 17 bases between. The CDR3 DNA reads as TGTGCCAGCAAAGTGGGGGGCTGGCGTAATGAGCAGTTCTTC. Translation gives CASKVGGWRNEQFF. Combining the CDR3 with reference TRBV7-6 and TRBJ2-1 gives the whole variable domain GAGVSQSPRYKVTKRGQDVALRCDPISGHVSLYWYRQALGQGPEFLTYFNYEAQQDKSGLPNDRFSAERPEGSISTLTIQRTEQRDSAMYRCASKVGGWRNEQFFGPGTRLTVL.

The chain links TRBV11-2 to TRBJ2-7, with D unclear. CDR3 length: 13 amino acids. With 1 base removed from V and 3 bases from J, the gap between germline ends came to 7 bases. The germline V gene has CDR1 SGHAT and CDR2 FQNNGV. CDR3 in amino acids: CASSLGNFYEQYF. The CDR3, as DNA: TGTGCCAGCAGCTTAGGTAATTTCTACGAGCAGTACTTC.

CDR3 in DNA: TGTGCCAGCAGCCAAGATCCGGGGGATAAATACAATGAGCAGTTCTTC. Its translation: CASSQDPGDKYNEQFF. The chain combines TRBV14 with TRBJ2-1; D may be TRBD2 (6 bases). The germline V gene encodes CDR1 SGHDN and CDR2 FVKESK. Between the trimmed V and J ends, which lost 0 bases and 4 bases, there was a span of 13 bases. This CDR3 has 16 residues.

The chain employs TRBV10-3 and TRBJ2-7; D not certain. Germline loops: CDR1 ENHRY, CDR2 SYGVKD. The CDR3 sequence is 16 residues long. The V end was cut by 4 bases, the J end by 0 bases, with 16 bases between. The CDR3 coding sequence is TGTGCCATCAGTGCTCTGTTACAGAAGATCTCCTACGAGCAGTACTTC. This encodes CAISALLQKISYEQYF.

In its sample, this clonotype was seen a few times. The chain joins TRBV27 to TRBJ1-1, with TRBD1 matching 7 bases. This CDR3 region has 14 residues. Trimming took 6 bases from V and 1 from J; bases not matched to a gene: 5. The germline V gene has CDR1 MNHEY and CDR2 SMNVEV (reference sequence). The CDR3 DNA is TGTGCCAGCAGCCACGGACAGGCGAACACTGAAGCTTTCTTT. Its translation: CASSHGQANTEAFF.

This rearrangement joins TRBV19 to TRBJ2-2; no reliable D call. This CDR3 is 15 amino acids long. With 5 bases removed from V and 4 bases from J, the gap between germline ends came to 14 bases. Germline CDR1 is LNHDA and CDR2 is SQIVND (reference sequence). CDR3 in amino acids: CASSWVGSGTGELFF. CDR3 sequence (DNA): TGTGCCAGTAGTTGGGTCGGGTCGGGCACCGGGGAGCTGTTTTTT.

This clonotype was recorded a few times. Here the CDR3 DNA reads TGTGCCAGCAGTTACTCGAGGGGGACCCAGTTCTTC. Translated: CASSYSRGTQFF. The rearrangement links TRBV6-5 to TRBJ2-1; a possible D gene is TRBD1 (6 bases). Germline CDR1 is MNHEY and CDR2 is SVGAGI. This CDR3 spans 12 amino acids. V was pared by 0 bases and J by 13 bases, with 10 bases between.

The table lists this clonotype with a few counts. The chain combines TRBV4-2 with TRBJ2-5; D ambiguous. Per the germline V gene, CDR1 is LGHNA and CDR2 is YNFKEQ. The CDR3 totals 16 residues. Trimming cost V 0 bases and J 0 bases, with 11 bases left between them. The CDR3 nucleotides read TGTGCCAGCAGCCAAGATGGGGTTGAGGACCAAGAGACCCAGTACTTC. Its translation is CASSQDGVEDQETQYF.

The rearrangement links TRBV11-3 to TRBJ2-5; D possibly corresponds to TRBD1 (6 bases). Germline values: CDR1 SGHNT, CDR2 YENEEA. The ends were cut back, 5 bases at V and 1 base at J, with 14 bases in the middle. The CDR3 spans 15 residues. CDR3 amino acids: CASSTRTASQETQYF. The DNA of the CDR3 is TGTGCCAGCAGCACCAGGACAGCTAGCCAAGAGACCCAGTACTTC.